This T cell receptor beta chain comes out of a study of blood T cell repertoires in COVID-19. There are 15 residues in the CDR3. Germline loops: CDR1 LNHDA, CDR2 SQIVND (reference sequence). Deletions cut 7 bases from V and 4 bases from J, with 17 bases between. Measured with immunoSEQ multiplex PCR; TCRdb has only the in-frame clones, and not every one. The sample has 400,000 to 500,000 clones, more than 80% seen once. This chain links TRBV19 with TRBJ1-5; D remains ambiguous. The receptor was isolated from a young woman with active or convalescent COVID-19. The sample taken for sequencing was peripheral blood. CDR3 residues: CASTENGVRNQPQHF. CDR3 DNA: TGTGCCAGTACGGAGAACGGCGTCAGAAATCAGCCCCAGCATTTT.